The sequence of this TCR beta chain was determined in a study of T cell responses to AZD1222 COVID-19 vaccine. Notes on the study in general: All repertoire sampling was performed exclusively after the peak T cell response.

As to this clone: Its target is not known.

The CDR3 runs 16 residues. Germline V CDR1 and CDR2: SGHAT, FQDESV (reference sequence). The V and J ends lost 5 bases and 1 base respectively, with 15 bases between them. Sequencing was performed with immunoSEQ multiplex PCR; in TCRdb, only in-frame clones are kept and a portion is missing. This sample has approximately 88,000 clones, with around nine tenths found just once. Specimen: peripheral blood, collected 28 days after the second AZD1222 dose. The chain joins TRBV11-1 to TRBJ2-1, with a tentative D call TRBD2 (6 bases). The sequence was obtained from an adult who received the AZD1222 COVID-19 vaccine. CDR3 DNA: TGTGCCAGCAGCGCACGGGACTCCCCGTCCTACAATGAGCAGTTCTTC. This codes for CASSARDSPSYNEQFF.